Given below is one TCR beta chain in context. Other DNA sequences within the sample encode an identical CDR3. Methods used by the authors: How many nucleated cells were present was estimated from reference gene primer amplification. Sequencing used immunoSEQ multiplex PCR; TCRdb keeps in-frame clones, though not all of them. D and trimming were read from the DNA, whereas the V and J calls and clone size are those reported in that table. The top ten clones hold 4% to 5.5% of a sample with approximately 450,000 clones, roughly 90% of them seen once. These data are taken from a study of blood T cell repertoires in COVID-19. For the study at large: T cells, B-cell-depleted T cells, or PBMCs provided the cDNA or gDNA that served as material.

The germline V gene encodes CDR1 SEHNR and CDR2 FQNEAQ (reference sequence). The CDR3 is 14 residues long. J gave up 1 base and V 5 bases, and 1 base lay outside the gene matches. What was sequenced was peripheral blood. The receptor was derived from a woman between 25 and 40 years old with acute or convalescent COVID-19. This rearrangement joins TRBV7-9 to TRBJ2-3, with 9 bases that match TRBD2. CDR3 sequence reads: CASSPSGGTDTQYF. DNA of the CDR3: TGTGCCAGCAGCCCTAGCGGGGGCACAGATACGCAGTATTTT. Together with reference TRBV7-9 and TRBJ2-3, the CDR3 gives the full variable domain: DTGVSQNPRHKITKRGQNVTFRCDPISEHNRLYWYRQTLGQGPEFLTYFQNEAQLEKSRLLSDRFSAERPKGSFSTLEIQRTEQGDSAMYLCASSPSGGTDTQYFGPGTRLTVL.